The T cell receptor beta chain described here comes from a study of blood T cell repertoires in COVID-19. At the level of the study: Sites in the United States, Italy and Spain provided acute and convalescent COVID-19 samples.

This CDR3 is built from 13 residues. Trimming pared 7 bases from V and 4 bases from J, leaving 10 bases between. Germline loops: CDR1 WSHSY, CDR2 SAAADI. Profiled with immunoSEQ multiplex PCR; TCRdb holds only in-frame clones, not every one. Of hundreds of thousands of clones in the sample, over 85% are singletons; the top ten hold almost 4%. Participants reported their clinical history, and cohort assignment relied on those reports. The rearrangement uses TRBV10-2 and TRBJ2-2; weak D call: TRBD1 (6 bases). What was sequenced was PBMCs or T cells enriched from blood (not recorded which). The sequence was collected from a woman aged 25-40 years with acute COVID-19. The CDR3 region is CASIVTGTGELFF. In DNA form, the CDR3 reads TGCGCCAGCATCGTGACAGGCACCGGGGAGCTGTTTTTT.